This TCR beta chain was captured by sequencing in a study of lung T cells in sarcoidosis with Löfgren's syndrome. Study summary: Repertoire analyses centered on Löfgren's syndrome patients.

TCRdb re-called the reads with MiXCR, one entry per CDR3 protein. The sample includes 15,000 to 20,000 distinct CDR3 sequences, 20% to 25% of them seen just once. This clonotype was seen ten or more times. Its antigen is unidentified. This CDR3 has 13 residues. Germline V gives CDR1 SGHTA, CDR2 FQGNSA. Trimming stripped 5 bases from V and 8 bases from J, with 12 bases between. General study findings and limits: Multiple Löfgren's syndrome patients reportedly shared TRAV12-1 and TRBV2 CDR3 motifs. TRBV2 was the preferred pairing partner of TRAV12-1, with similar CDR3s.

The sequence derives from a human donor with sarcoidosis (Löfgren's syndrome or another form), or a control subject (not recorded which). Specimen: CD4+ T cells from PBMCs. The chain couples TRBV7-2 to TRBJ1-4; D gene unclear. As DNA, the CDR3 is TGTGCCAGCAGCCCCGGGAGTCGGGAAAAACTGTTTTTT. Its protein is CASSPGSREKLFF.